Below, 14 T cell receptor beta chains from the same sample are listed, as sequenced in a study of T cell responses to AZD1222 COVID-19 vaccine. Sequencing used immunoSEQ multiplex PCR; TCRdb keeps in-frame clones, though not all of them. The sample contains 180,000 or so clones, over 80% of which appear only once. The starting material was peripheral blood, obtained 28 days after the second dose of the MenACWY control vaccine. Source of these receptors: an adult who received the MenACWY meningococcal vaccine as a control.

The chain uses TRBV25-1 and TRBJ2-7; D is unresolved. The germline V and J ends were trimmed by 7 bases and 5 bases, with 12 bases remaining between them. Germline values: CDR1 MGHDK, CDR2 SYGVNS. The CDR3 has 12 amino acids. The CDR3 reads CASTRFGHEQYF. Written as DNA, the CDR3 is TGTGCCAGCACCAGGTTCGGTCACGAGCAGTACTTC.

In this sample, this clone turned up once. The CDR3 spells CASSQAPTVPGELFF. The DNA for the CDR3 is TGTGCCAGCAGCCAAGCCCCCACGGTTCCCGGGGAGCTGTTTTTT. The chain combines TRBV3-1 (or the pseudogene TRBV3-2) with TRBJ2-2; D gene unclear. V was pared by 1 base and J by 6 bases, with 12 bases between. The CDR3 sequence is 15 residues long. The V gene's germline CDR1 is LGHDT and CDR2 YNNKEL (reference sequence).

This clone was recorded only once. The chain uses TRBV27 and TRBJ1-2; TRBD1 is a possible D gene (5 bases). The CDR3 sequence is 14 residues long. Deletions cut 2 bases from V and 3 bases from J, with 10 bases between. Germline V gives CDR1 MNHEY, CDR2 SMNVEV (reference sequence). The CDR3 region has the DNA TGTGCCAGCAGTTTACAGGGAGGTTACTATGGCTACACCTTC. This encodes CASSLQGGYYGYTF.

This chain links TRBV27 with TRBJ2-1; D is perhaps TRBD2 (5 bases). CDR3 length: 14 residues. CDR1 and CDR2 (germline): MNHEY, SMNVEV (reference sequence). V lost 5 bases and J 8 bases, leaving 16 bases between the germline ends. The CDR3 loop reads CASSPRDSHDEQFF. The CDR3 region has the DNA TGTGCCAGCAGTCCACGGGATTCCCATGATGAGCAGTTCTTC.

This chain joins TRBV5-1 and TRBJ1-6; TRBD1 matches 7 bases. CDR1 and CDR2 (germline): SGHRS, YFSETQ. The CDR3 covers 15 residues. With 0 bases clipped from V and 7 bases from J, the junction kept 4 bases outside the gene matches. The CDR3 is CASSLEDRRNSPLHF. CDR3 coding DNA: TGCGCCAGCAGCTTGGAGGACAGGAGGAATTCACCCCTCCACTTT. The full variable domain, with the rest looked up from reference TRBV5-1 and TRBJ1-6, is KAGVTQTPRYLIKTRGQQVTLSCSPISGHRSVSWYQQTPGQGLQFLFEYFSETQRNKGNFPGRFSGRQFSNSRSEMNVSTLELGDSALYLCASSLEDRRNSPLHFGNGTRLTVT.

The chain couples TRBV4-3 to TRBJ1-4, with TRBD1 matching 7 bases. V lost 0 bases, J lost 11 bases, and 9 bases stayed unmatched. Germline lookup yields CDR1 LGHNA and CDR2 YSLEER. CDR3 length: 15 residues. DNA for the CDR3: TGCGCCAGCAGCCAAGATTGGGGGGGACAGCGGAAACTGTTTTTT. It specifies CASSQDWGGQRKLFF.

The V call is TRBV28, the J call TRBJ1-2, with D tentatively TRBD1 (5 bases). This CDR3 region has 14 residues. CDR1 and CDR2 from the germline V gene are MDHEN and SYDVKM. Trimming took off 3 bases at V and 5 bases at J, with 13 bases between the two ends. The CDR3 loop reads CASSFAGGGYGYTF. The CDR3 bases are TGTGCCAGCAGTTTTGCGGGTGGGGGATATGGCTACACCTTC.

This clone was counted once. The chain links TRBV11-2 to TRBJ2-7, with a tentative D call TRBD1 (5 bases). The CDR3 consists of 15 residues. V was clipped by 3 bases and J by 7 bases, with 19 bases between them. Germline CDR1 is SGHAT and CDR2 is FQNNGV. The CDR3 DNA is TGTGCCAGCAGCTTGAGGCAGGCAGGGTTCGGGGAGCAGTACTTC. Translated: CASSLRQAGFGEQYF.

The rearrangement joins TRBV3-1 (or the pseudogene TRBV3-2) to TRBJ1-5; D is ambiguous. The CDR3 covers 15 residues. Trimming took off 3 bases at V and 4 bases at J, with 13 bases between the two ends. Germline CDR1 is LGHDT and CDR2 is YNNKEL (reference sequence). CDR3 amino acids: CASSQAAEDNQPQHF. In nucleotides, the CDR3 is TGTGCCAGCAGCCAGGCGGCAGAAGATAATCAGCCCCAGCATTTT.

The table lists this clone with a few counts. The gene calls are TRBV25-1 and TRBJ2-5; the D is unclear. Trimming took off 5 bases at V and 2 bases at J, with 12 bases between the two ends. Germline CDR1 is MGHDK and CDR2 is SYGVNS. The CDR3 has 14 amino acids. CDR3 sequence: CASSPDIYQETQYF. The CDR3 DNA sequence: TGTGCCAGCAGTCCAGACATTTATCAAGAGACCCAGTACTTC.

The chain couples TRBV20-1 to TRBJ1-1, with a tentative D call TRBD1 (6 bases). Germline assignment: CDR1 DFQATT and CDR2 SNEGSKA (reference sequence). The CDR3 runs 9 residues. V gave up 5 bases and J gave up 8 bases, with 6 bases separating them. Here the CDR3 DNA reads TGCAGTGCTGGGACAGAAGCTTTCTTT. Translation gives CSAGTEAFF.

The chain recombines TRBV27 with TRBJ1-3, with a possible D match to TRBD1 (5 bases). CDR3 length: 11 residues. The germline V gene has CDR1 MNHEY and CDR2 SMNVEV (reference sequence). The CDR3 sequence: CAAGGGNTIYF. In DNA, the CDR3 is TGTGCGGCGGGGGGGGGAAACACCATATATTTT.

The table lists this clone with a few counts. The gene calls are TRBV29-1 and TRBJ1-2; TRBD1 might be the D (5 bases). The V and J ends lost 8 bases and 4 bases respectively, with 17 bases between them. In germline, CDR1 is SQVTM, CDR2 ANQGSEA. The CDR3 runs 13 residues. CDR3: CSTGGVFGYGYTF. The CDR3 coding sequence is TGCAGCACTGGGGGGGTTTTCGGCTATGGCTACACCTTC.

This sequence joins TRBV7-9 and TRBJ2-7; D unclear. Deletions cut 3 bases from V and 1 base from J, with 10 bases between. Germline V gene sequence: CDR1 SEHNR, CDR2 FQNEAQ (reference sequence). The CDR3 spans 14 residues. In DNA, the CDR3 is TGTGCCAGCAGCTTTCAGACCGAGTCCTACGAGCAGTACTTC. Its translation: CASSFQTESYEQYF.